Listed here are 2 T cell receptor beta chains from one sample, sequenced in a study of beta chain features in type 1 diabetes. All of the isolated RNA was reverse transcribed, so expressed TCRB transcripts were sequenced. Generated by immunoSEQ multiplex PCR, the TCRdb table keeps only in-frame clones and is missing some. This sample carries about 230,000 clones, approximately 16% of them seen once, and the ten largest clones take about 0.08%. These receptors' antigens are unknown. Whole-study results and caveats: Type 1 diabetes patients had moderately but significantly shorter TCRB CDR3s in all four CD4+ subsets.

The sequenced sample consisted of naive CD4+ T cells from blood. The receptor set was obtained from a young man with type 1 diabetes.

The chain combines TRBV30 with TRBJ1-2; D is uncertain. CDR1 and CDR2 from the germline V gene are GTSNPN and SVGIG (reference sequence). Trimming took off 8 bases at V and 7 bases at J, with 14 bases between the two ends. The CDR3 length is 11 residues. The CDR3 bases are TGTGCCAACAACCGTGTGGCTGGCTACACCTTC. This translates into CANNRVAGYTF. Together with reference TRBV30 and TRBJ1-2, the CDR3 gives the full variable domain: SQTIHQWPATLVQPVGSPLSLECTVEGTSNPNLYWYRQAAGRGLQLLFYSVGIGQISSEVPQNLSASRPQDRQFILSSKKLLLSDSGFYLCANNRVAGYTFGSGTRLTVV.

The genes are TRBV28 and TRBJ2-3; D is undetermined. The V gene's germline CDR1 is MDHEN and CDR2 SYDVKM. The CDR3 totals 12 residues. Trimming took 6 bases from V and 6 from J, leaving 10 bases between them. The CDR3 nucleotides read TGTGCCAGCAGCCGACCGGGTGATACGCAGTATTTT. This codes for CASSRPGDTQYF.